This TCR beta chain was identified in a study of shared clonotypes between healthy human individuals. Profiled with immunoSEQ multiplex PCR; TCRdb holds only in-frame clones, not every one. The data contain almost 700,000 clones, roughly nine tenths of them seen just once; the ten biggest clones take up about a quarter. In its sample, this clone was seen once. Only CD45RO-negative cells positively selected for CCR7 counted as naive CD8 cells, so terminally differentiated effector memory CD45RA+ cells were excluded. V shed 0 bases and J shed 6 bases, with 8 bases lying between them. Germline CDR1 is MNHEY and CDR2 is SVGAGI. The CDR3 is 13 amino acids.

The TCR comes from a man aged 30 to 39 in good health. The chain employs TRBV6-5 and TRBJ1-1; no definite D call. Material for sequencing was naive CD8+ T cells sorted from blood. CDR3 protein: CASSYSGGSEAFF. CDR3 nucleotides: TGTGCCAGCAGTTACTCGGGCGGTTCTGAAGCTTTCTTT.